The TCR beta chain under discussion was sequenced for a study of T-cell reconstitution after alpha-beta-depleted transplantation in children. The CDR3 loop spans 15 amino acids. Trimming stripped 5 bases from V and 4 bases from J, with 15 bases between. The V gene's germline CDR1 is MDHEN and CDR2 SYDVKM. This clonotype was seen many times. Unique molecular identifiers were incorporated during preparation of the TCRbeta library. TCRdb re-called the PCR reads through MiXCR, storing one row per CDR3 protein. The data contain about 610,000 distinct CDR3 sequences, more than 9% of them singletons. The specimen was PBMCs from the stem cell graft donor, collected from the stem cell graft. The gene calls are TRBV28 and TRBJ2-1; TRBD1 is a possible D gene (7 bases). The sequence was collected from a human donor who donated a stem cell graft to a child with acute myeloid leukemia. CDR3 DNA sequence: TGTGCCAGCAGTCTTTTCTCAGGGGGGTACAATGAGCAGTTCTTC. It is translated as CASSLFSGGYNEQFF.